This TCR beta chain was sequenced for a study of breast tumors, draining lymph nodes, adjacent tissues. Regarding the study as a whole: Luminal-like breast cancer showed significantly higher tumor–nontumor repertoire similarity than basal-like. Tumors had less TCR diversity than lymph nodes, more than nontumor tissue. Tumor T cell lymph node origin was a supported hypothesis, not proven.

TCRdb re-derived calls from the multiplex PCR reads in MiXCR, one entry per CDR3 protein. The repertoire has approximately 90,000 distinct CDR3 sequences, over 25% of them found once; the top ten carry 8% to 9%. In its sample, this clonotype was seen many times. Its antigen is not known. Axillary draining lymph nodes of breast cancer patients supplied the node samples. Per the germline V gene, CDR1 is LGHNT and CDR2 is FRNRAP. V gave up 5 bases and J gave up 4 bases, with 12 bases separating them. This CDR3 has 13 residues. The sample consisted of axillary lymph node tissue. The sequence came from a female donor with breast cancer. Some clones in this sample may be carry-over from other donors' samples. The chain couples TRBV12-5 to TRBJ2-7; D is perhaps TRBD1 or TRBD2 (5 bases each). The CDR3 region has the DNA TGTGCTAGTGGTCCAAGGGACGGTTACGAGCAGTACTTC. Translation: CASGPRDGYEQYF.